The rows below give T cell receptor beta chains drawn from one sample of a study of Ad26.COV2.S vaccination and SARS-CoV-2 variants. Some clones are missing from TCRdb's copy, which holds only in-frame ones; the method was immunoSEQ multiplex PCR. The sample consists of around 300,000 clones, 90% of them appearing once. Sequencing used peripheral blood, obtained in a trial of Ad26.COV2.S vaccine versus placebo. These receptors were collected from a person aged 18-65 years who received the Ad26.COV2.S COVID-19 vaccine or a placebo. Each CDR3 is given with its conserved first and last residue. D genes are given only for firm matches. Clone size appears in some rows only: once, few, many, or a class for an expanded clone.

TRBJ2-1 | - | TRBV6-1 | - | TGTGCCAGCAGTGAACGCGCCGGGGCAGGGAGCTCCTACAATGAGCAGTTCTTC | CASSERAGAGSSYNEQFF
TRBJ1-3 | - | TRBV18 | - | TGTGCCAGCTCACCACAGGGTTCTGGAAACACCATATATTTT | CASSPQGSGNTIYF
TRBJ2-1 | - | TRBV6-5 | - | TGTGCCAGCATGAGTGGATTGGGATATTGGAATGAGCAGTTCTTC | CASMSGLGYWNEQFF
TRBJ2-2 | - | TRBV18 | - | TGTGCCAGCTCACCCCAAAACCGGGGGCCTAGCGGGGAGCTGTTTTTT | CASSPQNRGPSGELFF
TRBJ1-2 | - | TRBV7-8 | - | TGTGCCAGCAGCTCCGGGGACCTCCTCAACTATGGCTACACCTTC | CASSSGDLLNYGYTF
TRBJ1-6 | - | TRBV10-2 | - | TGCGCCACCTCGACCCAGTCGGATAATTCACCCCTCCACTTT | CATSTQSDNSPLHF
TRBJ1-3 | - | TRBV10-3 | - | TGTGCCACCACACCACGGGGGACTAGAGGGTCCAACGGCATATATTTT | CATTPRGTRGSNGIYF
TRBJ1-6 | - | TRBV5-5 | - | TGTGCCAGCAGCCGGACAAGCCCTAATTCACCCCTCCACTTT | CASSRTSPNSPLHF
TRBJ2-1 | - | TRBV15 | - | TGTGCCACCAGCAGAGATGTCGCCGAGCAGTTCTTC | CATSRDVAEQFF
TRBJ1-1 | - | TRBV15 | - | TGTGCCACCAGCCCCCGACAGAGGACAAAAATGAACACTGAAGCTTTCTTT | CATSPRQRTKMNTEAFF
TRBJ2-5 | - | TRBV11-2 | once | TGTGCCAGCAGCTTCGAGGATTTTACCCAGTACTTC | CASSFEDFTQYF
TRBJ2-1 | - | TRBV7-3 | - | TGTGCCAGCAGCTTATCGGCGGAGCAGTTCTTC | CASSLSAEQFF
TRBJ1-1 | - | TRBV7-9 | - | TGTGCCAGCAGCCTCAACACAGCGTACGATGGAGTGGGACTTGAAGCTTTCTTT | CASSLNTAYDGVGLEAFF
TRBJ2-1 | TRBD1 | TRBV11-2 | - | TGTGCCAGCAGCCCAGGGACAGGGCATTCCTACAATGAGCAGTTCTTC | CASSPGTGHSYNEQFF
TRBJ2-4 | - | TRBV28 | - | TGTGCCAGCAGTTTGTCTCTTAAAAACATTCAGTACTTC | CASSLSLKNIQYF
TRBJ1-3 | - | TRBV5-8 | - | TGTGCCAGCAGCTTGAGCGGCTTCTCTGGAAACACCATATATTTT | CASSLSGFSGNTIYF
TRBJ1-5 | - | TRBV28 | - | TGTGCCAGCTATGAGTGGGGGCAGCCCCAGCATTTT | CASYEWGQPQHF
TRBJ2-5 | - | TRBV29-1 | - | TGCAGCGTACTAACAGGGAGAGAGACCCAGTACTTC | CSVLTGRETQYF
TRBJ1-2 | - | TRBV6-5 | - | TGTGCCAGCAGTATTAACAGAGACACATATGGCTACACCTTC | CASSINRDTYGYTF
TRBJ1-1 | - | TRBV28 | - | TGTGCCAGCAGTTTTTCCGGCACTGAAGCTTTCTTT | CASSFSGTEAFF
TRBJ2-3 | - | TRBV19 | once | TGTGCCAGTAGTATAGATACTGGAGGCACAGATACGCAGTATTTT | CASSIDTGGTDTQYF
TRBJ2-2 | - | TRBV5-6 | few | TGTGCCAGCAGCTTGGGGGGCGGGGAGCTGTTTTTT | CASSLGGGELFF
TRBJ2-1 | TRBD2 | TRBV28 | - | TGTGCCAGCAGTTCTCCAGCCTCTAGCGGGAGCCATTACAATGAGCAGTTCTTC | CASSSPASSGSHYNEQFF
TRBJ1-2 | - | TRBV27 | - | TGTGCCAGCAGTTTCGAGGCAGGGTATACGTCGCATGGCTACACCTTC | CASSFEAGYTSHGYTF
TRBJ2-5 | - | TRBV10-3 | once | TGTGCCATCAGTGAGTCGACAGTTCTAGAGACCCAGTACTTC | CAISESTVLETQYF
TRBJ1-5 | - | TRBV25-1 | - | TGTGCCAGCCGGGGTTCGACCAATCAGCCCCAGCATTTT | CASRGSTNQPQHF
TRBJ2-6 | - | TRBV6-2/TRBV6-3 | - | TGTGCCAGCAGTTATTCAGGGGGGAGGGCCAACGTCCTGACTTTC | CASSYSGGRANVLTF
TRBJ1-4 | - | TRBV25-1 | - | TGTGCCAGCTGGCATGCGGGGAAGGAAAAACTGTTTTTT | CASWHAGKEKLFF
TRBJ1-4 | TRBD1 | TRBV7-2 | - | TGTGCCAGCAGCTTGTCCGGGACAGGAAATGAAAAACTGTTTTTT | CASSLSGTGNEKLFF
TRBJ1-4 | TRBD1 | TRBV6-2/TRBV6-3 | - | TGTGCCAGCAGTTGGGGACAGGGGGAAAAACTGTTTTTT | CASSWGQGEKLFF
TRBJ2-3 | TRBD2 | TRBV3-1/TRBV3-2 | - | TGTGCCAGCAGCCCCCTGGCGGGAGGGCCTATGGGGTCAGATACGCAGTATTTT | CASSPLAGGPMGSDTQYF